This T cell receptor (beta chain) was obtained from a study of blood T cell repertoires in COVID-19. At the level of the study: Samples came from the United States, Italy and Spain, spanning acute and convalescent COVID-19.

Original processing methods: The assay estimated nucleated cells by amplifying reference gene primers. This table comes from immunoSEQ multiplex PCR, and its TCRdb copy is limited to in-frame clones, with some not included. V and J calls and clone size are those listed in that table; D and trimming were worked out from the DNA. The repertoire has 150,000 to 200,000 clones, 82% of them found once; the top ten carry roughly 8.1%. CDR3 size: 13 residues. The V gene lost 5 bases and the J gene lost 8 bases, with 15 bases spanning the gap. CDR1 is MNHEY, CDR2 SMNVEV, per germline (reference sequence). Sequencing used peripheral blood. The receptor's source is a woman between 65 and 79 years old with acute or convalescent COVID-19. The chain has TRBV27 and TRBJ1-1, with a possible D match to TRBD1 (6 bases). The CDR3 nucleotides are TGTGCCAGCAGTCCACGAAGGACAGAAGAAGCTTTCTTT. It yields the protein CASSPRRTEEAFF.